The T cell receptor (beta chain) described here comes from a study of Graves' ophthalmopathy and Graves' hyperthyroidism. J lost 0 bases, V lost 6 bases, and 19 bases had no gene match. There are 19 residues in the CDR3. Germline loops: CDR1 SQVTM, CDR2 ANQGSEA. This clonotype has ten or more counts. For donors with ophthalmopathy, the disease showed moderate-to-severe activity, reached CAS ≥3 and NOSPECS ≥4, and had lasted under 3 months. The authors amplified TCR beta CDR3 regions, and they did so from RNA transcripts for repertoire sequencing. Amplification began with first-round RT-PCR using HTBI primers, then second-round multiplex PCR was performed. TCRdb itself ran the multiplex PCR reads through MiXCR, one entry per CDR3 protein. This table holds about 740,000 distinct CDR3 sequences, 35% to 50% found once.

Source material: peripheral blood. The sequence derives from an adult man with Graves' ophthalmopathy. This chain joins TRBV29-1 and TRBJ1-4; 7 bases line up with TRBD1. The DNA of the CDR3 is TGCAGCGTGATCCTTCTAAGCACAGGGGACGATGCAACTAATGAAAAACTGTTTTTT. This encodes CSVILLSTGDDATNEKLFF.